Each of the 9 T cell receptor beta chains below was sequenced from the same sample in a study of Ad26.COV2.S vaccination and SARS-CoV-2 variants. The treatment is: around 19 received Ad26.COV2.S at low or high dose, single or two shots; roughly five received placebo; per-sample allocation not given. Collection of samples fell on day 63 after the first vaccine or placebo injection. Clones were sequenced by immunoSEQ multiplex PCR, and TCRdb holds only the in-frame ones, with some missing. The sample holds approximately 300,000 clones, just over 85% seen once. The material sequenced was peripheral blood, taken in a trial of Ad26.COV2.S vaccine versus placebo. The source of these receptors is a person between 18 and 65 years old who received the Ad26.COV2.S COVID-19 vaccine or a placebo.

The V gene is TRBV9, the J gene TRBJ1-2; a possible D gene is TRBD1 (5 bases). The germline V gene encodes CDR1 SGDLS and CDR2 YYNGEE. The V end lost 0 bases, the J end lost 4 bases, and 10 bases lay between the germline ends. The CDR3 is 14 residues long. CDR3 sequence: CASSVGDSLYGYTF. CDR3 nucleotides: TGTGCCAGCAGCGTAGGAGACAGCCTCTATGGCTACACCTTC.

The J gene is TRBJ2-1, the V gene TRBV5-1; no clear D gene. Deletions cut 1 base from V and 0 bases from J, with 11 bases between. From germline, CDR1 is SGHRS and CDR2 YFSETQ. The CDR3 sequence is 16 residues long. The DNA of the CDR3 is TGCGCCAGCAGCTTGTCGAGAGCGATCTCCTACAATGAGCAGTTCTTC. Translated, it gives CASSLSRAISYNEQFF.

The chain is built from TRBV4-1 and TRBJ1-2, with a possible D match to TRBD1 (5 bases). The CDR3 consists of 17 residues. Per germline, CDR1 MGHRA and CDR2 YSYEKL. Trimming took 3 bases from V and 3 from J, leaving 20 bases between them. CDR3 nucleotide sequence: TGCGCCAGCAGCCATCCGACATCCGGGGCCCGGGACTATGGCTACACCTTC. Amino acid sequence: CASSHPTSGARDYGYTF.

The CDR3, as DNA: TGTGCCAGCAGCGGGTCACGGGGCCCCTATGGCTACACCTTC. Its protein product is CASSGSRGPYGYTF. The genes are TRBV21-1 and TRBJ1-2. TRBV21-1 is shown as a pseudogene. This CDR3 has 14 amino acids.

The chain recombines TRBV9 with TRBJ1-2; D not resolved. The CDR3 spans 14 residues. Germline loops: CDR1 SGDLS, CDR2 YYNGEE. The V end was cut by 0 bases, the J end by 5 bases, with 11 bases between. CDR3 DNA: TGTGCCAGCAGCGTAGATGTCGGCGGGTATGGCTACACCTTC. Its protein is CASSVDVGGYGYTF.

The J gene is TRBJ1-2, the V gene TRBV4-1; D is possibly TRBD1 (5 bases). The germline CDR1 and CDR2 sequences are MGHRA and YSYEKL. V was clipped by 4 bases and J by 3 bases, with 9 bases between them. The CDR3 totals 13 residues. The CDR3, as DNA: TGCGCCAGCAGCCCGGGGCAATACTATGGCTACACCTTC. Its protein is CASSPGQYYGYTF.

The chain carries TRBV5-5 and TRBJ1-6; D not certain. Between the trimmed V and J ends, which lost 0 bases and 7 bases, there was a span of 20 bases. CDR1 is SGHKS and CDR2 is YYEKEE in the germline V gene (reference sequence). The CDR3 is 18 residues long. The CDR3 sequence is CASSLASFPPPRNSPLHF. In DNA, the CDR3 is TGTGCCAGCAGCTTGGCTAGCTTTCCGCCGCCGCGAAATTCACCCCTCCACTTT.

This clone appeared once. The chain is built from TRBV6-5 and TRBJ1-1, with D perhaps TRBD1 (6 bases). The V and J ends lost 10 bases and 7 bases respectively, with 22 bases between them. The germline CDR1 and CDR2 sequences are MNHEY and SVGAGI. The CDR3 length is 14 residues. The CDR3 DNA follows: TGTGCCACCGTGATTGGGGGGGGGCCGAATGAAGCTTTCTTT. This gives the protein CATVIGGGPNEAFF.

This clone was recorded once. V gene TRBV5-6 combines with J gene TRBJ2-5; 9 bases fit TRBD2. This CDR3 region has 17 residues. Trimming removed 2 bases from V and 4 bases from J; junction bases left unmatched: 12. Germline CDR1 reads SGHDT; CDR2 reads YYEEEE. The CDR3 DNA reads TGTGCCAGCAGCTTACGACGGGCTAGCGGGGAAGGAGAGACCCAGTACTTC. Translation: CASSLRRASGEGETQYF.